This T cell receptor beta chain was found in a study of CD4+ T cells in melanoma. Using immunoSEQ multiplex PCR, the repertoire was profiled, and TCRdb retains in-frame clones only, with some absent. The sample holds around 110,000 clones, about nine tenths seen once. As concerns this clone: Its antigen is not identified.

The CDR3 spans 12 residues. Trimming removed 4 bases from V and 6 bases from J, with 10 bases in between. Germline CDR1 reads MGHRA; CDR2 reads YSYEKL. Findings of the study overall: CD8+ T cell, macrophage and B cell function reportedly correlated with neoantigen-specific CD4+ T cells. Diverse differentiation states were reported for melanoma neoantigen-specific CD4+ T cells.

V gene TRBV4-1 combines with J gene TRBJ2-7; D ambiguous. The sequence came from a human donor with melanoma. The sample consisted of peripheral blood. DNA of the CDR3: TGCGCCAGCAGCCCGCCTTTTGGCGAGCAGTACTTC. It codes for CASSPPFGEQYF.